One and the same sample provided the 27 T cell receptor beta chains below, sequenced in a study of T-cell reconstitution after alpha-beta-depleted transplantation in children. As it was prepared, the TCRbeta library received unique molecular identifiers. TCRdb reprocessed the PCR reads with MiXCR, giving one entry per CDR3 protein. The table lists about 500,000 distinct CDR3 sequences, approximately 30% of them singletons. Sequenced material: PBMCs from the stem cell graft donor, taken from the stem cell graft. The source is a human donor who donated a stem cell graft to a child with aplastic anemia.

This clonotype showed up many times. V gene TRBV12-3 or TRBV12-4 combines with J gene TRBJ2-2, with D perhaps TRBD1 (5 bases). The CDR3 sequence is 15 residues long. Trimming cost V 3 bases and J 3 bases, with 11 bases left between them. Written as DNA, the CDR3 is TGTGCCAGCAGTTTTGGACAAAGGGACACCGGGGAGCTGTTTTTT. Its translation is CASSFGQRDTGELFF.

The chain uses TRBV28 and TRBJ2-1; 7 positions match TRBD2. With 7 bases clipped from V and 13 bases from J, the junction kept 10 bases outside the gene matches. Germline CDR1 is MDHEN and CDR2 is SYDVKM. The CDR3 is 12 residues long. The CDR3 DNA follows: TGTGCCAGCAACCCATTCAGCGGGACCCAGTTCTTC. Translated: CASNPFSGTQFF.

The chain is built from TRBV7-3 and TRBJ1-1; a weak D match, TRBD1 (5 bases). The length of the CDR3 is 14 residues. In germline, CDR1 is SGHTA, CDR2 FQGTGA. V was cut by 5 bases and J by 4 bases, with 14 bases left in between. CDR3 DNA sequence: TGTGCCAGCAGCCCTGGAGGGGAATCCACTGAAGCTTTCTTT. Protein: CASSPGGESTEAFF.

This clonotype was seen more than once but under ten times. V is TRBV6-2 or TRBV6-3 and J is TRBJ2-1; TRBD2 matches at 9 bases. The germline V gene has CDR1 MNHEY and CDR2 SVGEGT. The CDR3 loop spans 15 amino acids. Trimming at V came to 3 bases and at J to 5 bases, leaving 5 bases not matched to a gene. The CDR3 bases are TGTGCCAGCAGTTATAGCGGGAGCATAGACAATGAGCAGTTCTTC. This encodes CASSYSGSIDNEQFF.

The V gene is TRBV28, the J gene TRBJ2-5, with 10 bases that match TRBD2. V was pared by 7 bases and J by 2 bases, with 7 bases of the junction left unmatched. The CDR3 sequence is 15 residues long. Germline lookup yields CDR1 MDHEN and CDR2 SYDVKM. CDR3 in amino acids: CASTPGTSAQETQYF. In DNA, the CDR3 is TGTGCCAGCACCCCGGGGACTAGCGCACAAGAGACCCAGTACTTC.

CDR3 bases: TGTGCCAGCAGCCAAGCTCACGCGATGAGCCCCCTCTACGAGCAGTACTTC. As protein: CASSQAHAMSPLYEQYF. V and J are TRBV14 and TRBJ2-7; D gene unclear. The CDR3 loop spans 17 amino acids. V gave up 1 base and J gave up 3 bases, with 19 bases separating them. Looked up from germline, CDR1 is SGHDN and CDR2 is FVKESK.

Only a few counts were recorded for this clonotype. The rearrangement joins TRBV7-2 to TRBJ2-5; 13 bases map to TRBD2. The V gene's germline CDR1 is SGHTA and CDR2 FQGNSA. The V segment lost 5 bases and the J segment 5 bases; nucleotides outside the gene matches: 8. The CDR3 runs 16 residues. The CDR3 nucleotides read TGTGCCAGCAGCGTCAGGACTAGCGGGAGCGGGGAGACCCAGTACTTC. Its translation is CASSVRTSGSGETQYF.

The genes are TRBV27 and TRBJ1-1; 9 bases line up with TRBD1. The germline V gene encodes CDR1 MNHEY and CDR2 SMNVEV (reference sequence). The CDR3 spans 15 residues. V trimming: 2 bases; J trimming: 6 bases; junction bases outside the gene matches: 7. As DNA, the CDR3 is TGTGCCAGCAGTTTACGTCGGGACAGGGAGGCTGAAGCTTTCTTT. This translates into CASSLRRDREAEAFF.

The V gene is TRBV5-5, the J gene TRBJ2-7; 10 positions agree with TRBD1. This CDR3 comprises 16 residues. Per the germline V gene, CDR1 is SGHKS and CDR2 is YYEKEE (reference sequence). J gave up 5 bases and V 5 bases, and 13 bases lay outside the gene matches. CDR3 in amino acids: CASSHSGTGAINEQYV. The CDR3 bases are TGTGCCAGCAGTCATTCCGGGACAGGGGCGATCAACGAGCAGTACGTC.

The chain carries TRBV12-3 or TRBV12-4 and TRBJ2-1; 8 nucleotides align to TRBD2. The junction had 11 bases not matched to a gene; V was cut back by 8 bases and J by 5 bases. The CDR3 consists of 15 residues. The CDR3 region has the DNA TGTGCCAGCTGTTCGGGGGGGATGGGCCACAATGAGCAGTTCTTC. This encodes CASCSGGMGHNEQFF.

This clonotype was found a few times. The chain has TRBV5-1 and TRBJ1-6; D gene unclear. Per the germline V gene, CDR1 is SGHRS and CDR2 is YFSETQ. V shed 4 bases and J shed 8 bases, with 16 bases lying between them. CDR3 size: 15 residues. The chain's CDR3 is CASSEHPKNDSPLHF. In nucleotides, the CDR3 is TGCGCCAGCAGCGAGCATCCCAAGAACGATTCACCCCTCCACTTT.

The rearrangement links TRBV7-8 to TRBJ1-4; the match to TRBD1 covers 9 bases. The V gene end was trimmed by 1 base and the J gene end by 7 bases; junction bases not matched to a gene: 4. The length of the CDR3 is 15 residues. Germline loops: CDR1 SGHVS, CDR2 FQNEAQ. For the CDR3, the DNA is TGTGCCAGCAGCTTAGGGGGGACAGGGATTGAAAAACTGTTTTTT. It codes for CASSLGGTGIEKLFF.

The rearrangement joins TRBV6-5 to TRBJ2-7; D might be TRBD2 (6 bases). The CDR3 is 16 residues long. The germline V and J ends were trimmed by 0 bases and 2 bases, with 14 bases remaining between them. The germline V gene encodes CDR1 MNHEY and CDR2 SVGAGI. CDR3 in DNA: TGTGCCAGCAGTTACTCGGGGACCGGGAGTACCTACGAGCAGTACTTC. This gives the protein CASSYSGTGSTYEQYF.

This clonotype was seen only once. This sequence joins TRBV7-8 and TRBJ2-7, with 10 positions matching TRBD1. V dropped 5 bases and J dropped 7; count of bases not matched to a gene: 5. The CDR3 consists of 13 residues. Looked up from germline, CDR1 is SGHVS and CDR2 is FQNEAQ. CDR3 sequence (DNA): TGTGCCAGCAGCATCGACAGGGGGCGGGAGCAGTACTTC. Translation: CASSIDRGREQYF.

This clonotype has a handful of counts. The chain recombines TRBV28 with TRBJ2-1, with D unresolved. The ends were cut back, 6 bases at V and 4 bases at J, with 7 bases in the middle. This CDR3 contains 12 residues. Germline loops: CDR1 MDHEN, CDR2 SYDVKM. In DNA form, the CDR3 reads TGTGCCAGCAGGTACTCGTACAATGAGCAGTTCTTC. This translates into CASRYSYNEQFF.

The chain combines TRBV4-3 with TRBJ1-2, with TRBD1 identical over 7 bases. The ends lost 4 bases at V and 4 bases at J; junction bases unmatched: 6. Germline V gene sequence: CDR1 LGHNA, CDR2 YSLEER. The CDR3 totals 14 residues. CDR3 coding DNA: TGCGCCAGCAGCCGAGGGGACAGAGCCTATGGCTACACCTTC. Its translation: CASSRGDRAYGYTF.

V usage is TRBV25-1 and J usage is TRBJ2-1; 11 positions agree with TRBD2. Germline values: CDR1 MGHDK, CDR2 SYGVNS. This CDR3 is 16 amino acids long. The trim removed 1 base at V and 7 bases at J, leaving 6 bases unmatched. CDR3 region: CASSELTSGIGNEQFF. In DNA form, the CDR3 reads TGTGCCAGCAGTGAATTGACTAGCGGGATAGGGAATGAGCAGTTCTTC.

The rearrangement uses TRBV20-1 and TRBJ2-2, with a possible D match to TRBD1 (5 bases). With 1 base removed from V and 3 bases from J, the gap between germline ends came to 12 bases. The CDR3 has 15 amino acids. CDR1 and CDR2 from the germline V gene are DFQATT and SNEGSKA (reference sequence). The CDR3 DNA follows: TGCAGTGCTAGAGTACGGCAGGGATACACCGGGGAGCTGTTTTTT. Amino acids: CSARVRQGYTGELFF.

The chain recombines TRBV29-1 with TRBJ2-3; 10 bases fit TRBD2. The CDR3 spans 13 residues. The J segment lost 3 bases and the V segment lost 7 bases, leaving 4 bases of the junction unmatched. Germline V gives CDR1 SQVTM, CDR2 ANQGSEA. The CDR3 reads CSAPGLATDTQYF. For the CDR3, the DNA is TGCAGCGCCCCGGGACTAGCGACAGATACGCAGTATTTT.

This clonotype has only a few counts. The rearrangement uses TRBV7-8 and TRBJ1-2; weak D call: TRBD1 (5 bases). V was clipped by 3 bases and J by 4 bases, with 12 bases between them. Germline-derived CDR1 and CDR2 are SGHVS and FQNEAQ. The length of the CDR3 is 14 residues. Here the CDR3 DNA reads TGTGCCAGCAGCTTCTCGGGGGAGACCTATGGCTACACCTTC. Translation: CASSFSGETYGYTF.

Only a few counts were recorded for this clonotype. The rearrangement uses TRBV12-3 or TRBV12-4 and TRBJ1-2, with TRBD1 matching over 7 bases. The CDR3 sequence is 14 residues long. J lost 4 bases, V lost 6 bases, and 8 bases had no gene match. The CDR3 DNA reads TGTGCCAGCAGCCCAGGTGGGGACAGCTATGGCTACACCTTC. Protein product: CASSPGGDSYGYTF.

V is TRBV15 and J is TRBJ1-1; D is undetermined. Germline lookup yields CDR1 LNHNV and CDR2 YYDKDF (reference sequence). This CDR3 contains 16 residues. Deletions cut 3 bases from V and 0 bases from J, with 14 bases between. CDR3 sequence: CATSSNPGLMNTEAFF. The DNA for the CDR3 is TGTGCCACCAGCAGTAATCCGGGCTTGATGAACACTGAAGCTTTCTTT.

The chain uses TRBV7-8 and TRBJ2-1; D gene ambiguous. Germline CDR1 is SGHVS and CDR2 is FQNEAQ. Trimming stripped 3 bases from V and 8 bases from J, with 11 bases between. This CDR3 has 13 residues. The CDR3 here is CASSFDRLDEQFF. The CDR3, as DNA: TGTGCCAGCAGCTTTGATCGCCTGGATGAGCAGTTCTTC.

The rearrangement joins TRBV5-1 to TRBJ2-2, with D uncertain. The CDR3 is made up of 14 amino acids. CDR1 and CDR2 (germline): SGHRS, YFSETQ. Trimming shortened V by 4 bases and J by 2 bases, and 9 bases separated the two germline ends. The CDR3 sequence is CASSAEINTGELFF. The CDR3 DNA reads as TGCGCCAGCAGCGCGGAGATTAACACCGGGGAGCTGTTTTTT. The full variable domain, in which reference TRBV5-1 and TRBJ2-2 provide the parts outside the CDR3, is KAGVTQTPRYLIKTRGQQVTLSCSPISGHRSVSWYQQTPGQGLQFLFEYFSETQRNKGNFPGRFSGRQFSNSRSEMNVSTLELGDSALYLCASSAEINTGELFFGEGSRLTVL.

The table lists this clonotype with a few counts. This chain uses TRBV12-3 or TRBV12-4 with TRBJ2-1; D tentatively reads TRBD1 or TRBD2 (5 bases each). The CDR3 covers 15 residues. V lost 10 bases to trimming and J lost 3 bases, with 19 bases between them. CDR3 in DNA: TGTGCCACCGCCAAGAGAGGGGAGAACTACAATGAGCAGTTCTTC. It specifies CATAKRGENYNEQFF.

Turning to this clonotype: A read error may account for a junction end that differs from germline. The chain combines TRBV5-6 with TRBJ2-4; D may be TRBD2 (5 bases). CDR1 is SGHDT, CDR2 YYEEEE, per germline. This CDR3 comprises 16 residues. CDR3 in amino acids: CASSLYSSLAKNSQYF. CDR3 sequence (DNA): TGTGCCAGCAGCTTGTATAGTTCCCTAGCCAAAAACAGTCAGTACTTC. The variable domain in full, with the rest retrieved from reference TRBV5-6 and TRBJ2-4, is DAGVTQSPTHLIKTRGQQVTLRCSPKSGHDTVSWYQQALGQGPQFIFQYYEEEERQRGNFPDRFSGHQFPNYSSELNVNALLLGDSALYLCASSLYSSLAKNSQYFGAGTRLSVL.

Remarks on this clonotype: This may come from a read error, since a much larger clone is one base off. The V gene is TRBV20-1, the J gene TRBJ2-7; TRBD2 matches 9 bases. Trimming took 4 bases from V and 0 from J; bases not matched to a gene: 1. Germline CDR1 DFQATT, CDR2 SNEGSKA (reference sequence). There are 13 residues in the CDR3. CDR3 sequence: CSAISGSSYEQYF. In nucleotides, the CDR3 is TGCAGTGCTATTAGCGGGAGCTCCTACGAGCAGTACTTC.